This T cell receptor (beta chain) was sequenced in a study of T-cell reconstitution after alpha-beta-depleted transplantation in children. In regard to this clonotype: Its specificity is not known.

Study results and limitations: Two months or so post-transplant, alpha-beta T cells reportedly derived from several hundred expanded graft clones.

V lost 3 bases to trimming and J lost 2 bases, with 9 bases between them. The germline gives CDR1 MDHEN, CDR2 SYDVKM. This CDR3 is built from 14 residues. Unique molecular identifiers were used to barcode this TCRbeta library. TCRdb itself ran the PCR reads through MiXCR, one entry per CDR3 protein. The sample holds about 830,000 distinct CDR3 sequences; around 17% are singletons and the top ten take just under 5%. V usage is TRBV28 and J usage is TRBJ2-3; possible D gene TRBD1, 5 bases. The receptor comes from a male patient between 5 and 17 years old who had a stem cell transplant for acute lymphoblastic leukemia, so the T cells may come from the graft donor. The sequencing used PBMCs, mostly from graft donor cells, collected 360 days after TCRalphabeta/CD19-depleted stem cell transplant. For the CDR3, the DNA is TGTGCCAGCAGTTTCGACAGCAACACAGATACGCAGTATTTT. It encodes CASSFDSNTDTQYF.